This T cell receptor (beta chain) originates from a study of CD8 T cells in Susac syndrome. The authors reverse transcribed about 0.45 to 1 ug RNA with random hexamers. TCRdb redid the calling of the immunoSEQ multiplex PCR reads with MiXCR, one entry per CDR3 protein. The sample has some 260,000 distinct CDR3 sequences, roughly 81% seen once; the top ten hold approximately 0.12%. The germline V gene encodes CDR1 MNHEY and CDR2 SMNVEV (reference sequence). The CDR3 is 12 amino acids. Between the trimmed V and J ends, which lost 6 bases and 10 bases, there was a span of 13 bases. Stable or active relapsing-remitting multiple sclerosis, untreated and meeting revised McDonald criteria, defined the controls.

Specimen: CD8+ T cells from PBMCs. The V call is TRBV27, the J call TRBJ2-1; D is unresolved. The source of this sequence is a human donor with multiple sclerosis. The DNA of the CDR3 is TGTGCCAGCAGCCGACCAATGAGGGAGCAGTTCTTC. Protein sequence: CASSRPMREQFF.